This is a list of T cell receptor beta chains from one sample in a study of T cell changes during pregnancy in multiple sclerosis. Sequencing was performed with immunoSEQ multiplex PCR; in TCRdb, only in-frame clones are kept and a portion is missing. The data hold more than 55,000 clones, with 91% observed a single time. The sample here was peripheral blood, taken in the third trimester of pregnancy. These receptors were collected from a female donor in good health, enrolled as a control in a pregnancy study. CDR3s leave out the opening cysteine and the closing phenylalanine or tryptophan. The order of the fields is V gene, clone size, J gene, CDR3 protein. Some rows mark clone size as missing; the rest say once, few, many or name a class of expanded clone.

TRBV19,once,TRBJ2-3,ASHSGQVQGNTQY
TRBV14,.,TRBJ2-7,ASSSRRGQAEQY
TRBV6-4,.,TRBJ1-2,ASRISDSNYGYT
TRBV27,.,TRBJ1-2,ASNTGSRGSGYT
TRBV6-1,.,TRBJ2-1,ASSELAMKYNEQF
TRBV25-1,.,TRBJ2-6,ASSPRGSSGANVLT
TRBV5-1,.,TRBJ1-2,ASSPTIDRGRGGYT
TRBV6-1,.,TRBJ2-7,ASSEGSGSPYEQY
TRBV27,.,TRBJ2-5,ASSADRGEETQY
TRBV15,once,TRBJ1-2,ATSRDMGQDLYGYT
TRBV6-1,.,TRBJ1-1,ASSETGSRTEAF
TRBV6-4,.,TRBJ2-3,ASSESPGGTDTQY
TRBV4-2,.,TRBJ1-5,ASSQGTGLGQPQH
TRBV28,.,TRBJ1-3,ASIPGGPGNTIY
TRBV30,.,TRBJ2-7,AWSFGDRVQGQY
TRBV10-3,.,TRBJ1-4,AIRSGEGSVHEKLF
TRBV29-1,.,TRBJ2-7,SVEGSGTGEQY
TRBV19,.,TRBJ2-6,ASSPGLTRAGANVLT
TRBV5-1,.,TRBJ1-1,ASSFNGHPNTEAF
TRBV28,.,TRBJ2-7,ATHHLPGQGGYEQY
TRBV6-5,.,TRBJ2-1,ASSSRGGAVEQF
TRBV6-5,.,TRBJ1-6,ASRQTASNNSPLH
TRBV9,.,TRBJ2-2,ASSVGGQGVGGELF
TRBV30,.,TRBJ2-1,AWAPSGDAEQF
TRBV30,.,TRBJ1-2,AWTQGSDGYT
TRBV27,.,TRBJ1-2,ASRSRGEAPNYGYT
TRBV5-1,.,TRBJ1-2,ASSLEGEDYGYT
TRBV15,.,TRBJ2-7,ATSRHSGSSYEQY
TRBV7-2,.,TRBJ2-7,ASSRPGQGNYEQY
TRBV14,.,TRBJ2-2,ASSQVSLTGELF
TRBV5-6,.,TRBJ2-3,ASSLGLAGGYLGTDTQY
TRBV5-6,.,TRBJ2-7,ATANWGVSYEQY
TRBV19,.,TRBJ1-4,ASSSGTGDEKLF
TRBV5-1,.,TRBJ2-2,ASSLDRAGELF
TRBV7-7,.,TRBJ2-1,ASSLGQGYNEQF
TRBV9,.,TRBJ2-3,ASSPGGSLTDTQY
TRBV9,.,TRBJ2-1,ASSVAASGTTVQF
TRBV30,.,TRBJ1-4,AWSLGTGDEKLF
TRBV7-8,.,TRBJ2-3,ASSLFTRTTTSTDTQY
TRBV5-1,.,TRBJ2-5,ASSPTGKETQY
TRBV27,.,TRBJ2-1,ASSTRSGTEQF
TRBV11-2,.,TRBJ2-1,ASSLDLPQRGVGNEQF